This TCR beta chain appears in the sequencing data of a study of cytomegalovirus exposure and HLA in healthy donors. As to this clone: The antigen is not known.

PCR amplification relied on 60 Vbeta primers (plus 13 Jbeta primers). Per the original data handling: Roughly 76 million unique TCR beta chains, roughly 11 million of them shared, were counted by a later analysis. This table comes from immunoSEQ multiplex PCR, and its TCRdb copy is limited to in-frame clones, with some not included. V and J calls and clone size come straight from that table; D and trimming were deduced from the DNA. The sample has 150,000 to 200,000 clones; 70% to 85% are singletons. The study, taken as a whole, reports: By a later analysis, the bulk of CMV-associated TCR beta chains appeared HLA-restricted. Sequencing probably produced one cluster of sequence variants that were highly shared. Later analysis showed TCR association rates varying by HLA locus, highest for DRB1 and lowest for HLA-C.

The CDR3 totals 13 residues. The V gene is TRBV12-1, the J gene TRBJ2-7; the DNA was not compared with TRBD1, the D call given in the table. TRBV12-1 is a pseudogene locus. The specimen was PBMCs. This receptor was taken from a man aged 45-65 years in good health and CMV-seropositive. As DNA, the CDR3 is TGTGCCAGCAGCGCGCACAGGGGGTTTGAGCAGTACGTC. Translation gives CASSAHRGFEQYV.